The present T cell receptor beta chain was sequenced within a study of Ad26.COV2.S vaccination and SARS-CoV-2 variants. Study findings and constraints: Total T cell responses, in the TCR breadth and depth analyses, may have been underestimated.

As regards this clone: Its antigen is as yet unknown.

CDR3 size: 15 residues. The trim removed 3 bases at V and 6 bases at J, leaving 7 bases unmatched. Germline-derived CDR1 and CDR2 are KGHSH and LQKENI. Noted treatment: about 20 received Ad26.COV2.S at low or high dose, single or two shots; 5 received placebo; per-sample allocation not given. All samples were drawn on day 63, counting from the first vaccine or placebo injection. Clones were read by immunoSEQ multiplex PCR, and TCRdb kept only the in-frame ones, dropping some. The sample has about 410,000 clones, about 92% seen once. The origin of this receptor is a person between 18 and 59 years old who received the Ad26.COV2.S COVID-19 vaccine or a placebo. This chain joins TRBV18 and TRBJ2-1, with 8 bases fitting TRBD2. Sequencing used peripheral blood, obtained in a trial of Ad26.COV2.S vaccine versus placebo. DNA for the CDR3: TGTGCCAGCTCACCGCCGGGACTAGTTATCAATGAGCAGTTCTTC. This gives the protein CASSPPGLVINEQFF.